Presented here are 22 T cell receptor beta chains from one specimen sequenced in a study of beta chain features in type 1 diabetes. cDNA synthesis used the whole RNA isolate, giving expressed TCRB sequences. Generated by immunoSEQ multiplex PCR, the TCRdb table keeps only in-frame clones and is missing some. The table includes about 620,000 clones, around 15% detected once. Sequenced: naive CD4+ T cells from blood. The receptors were gathered from a young man in good health.

This clone was seen more than once but under ten times. The V call is TRBV7-2, the J call TRBJ1-5; 8 nucleotides align to TRBD1. CDR3 length equals 13 residues. The trim removed 5 bases at V and 6 bases at J, leaving 3 bases unmatched. Germline CDR1 SGHTA, CDR2 FQGNSA. CDR3 loop: CASSTGQGQPQHF. The CDR3 coding sequence is TGTGCCAGCAGCACTGGACAGGGTCAGCCCCAGCATTTT.

This clone was picked up a small number of times. The genes are TRBV20-1 and TRBJ2-7; D remains ambiguous. The V and J ends lost 6 bases and 4 bases respectively, with 10 bases between them. CDR1 DFQATT and CDR2 SNEGSKA come from the germline V gene (reference sequence). The CDR3 extends over 11 amino acids. Written as DNA, the CDR3 is TGCAGTGCAAACTTAGAGTACGAGCAGTACTTC. Translation gives CSANLEYEQYF.

This clone showed up just a few times. This same CDR3 is encoded by further DNA sequences in the sample. V is TRBV5-1 and J is TRBJ2-3; unclear D gene. V shed 0 bases and J shed 4 bases, with 6 bases lying between them. Germline V CDR1 and CDR2: SGHRS, YFSETQ. This CDR3 spans 13 amino acids. CDR3 sequence reads: CASSLAGADTQYF. DNA of the CDR3: TGCGCCAGCAGCTTGGCCGGTGCAGATACGCAGTATTTT.

In this sample, this clone turned up a few times. The rearrangement uses TRBV28 and TRBJ2-7; D is tentatively TRBD1 or TRBD2 (5 bases each). Per germline, CDR1 MDHEN and CDR2 SYDVKM. The CDR3 contains 15 residues. V lost 5 bases and J 4 bases, leaving 18 bases between the germline ends. The CDR3 here is CASSLAGLGGYEQYF. The CDR3, as DNA: TGTGCCAGCAGTCTGGCAGGGCTTGGCGGGTACGAGCAGTACTTC.

In the case of this clone: Other DNA sequences in this sample translate to the same CDR3. This chain uses TRBV7-9 with TRBJ1-1; D is unclear. Germline V lookup: CDR1 SEHNR, CDR2 FQNEAQ (reference sequence). The germline V and J ends were trimmed by 2 bases and 3 bases, with 4 bases remaining between them. This CDR3 is 12 amino acids long. As DNA, the CDR3 is TGTGCCAGCAGCTTAAGGGACACTGAAGCTTTCTTT. It encodes CASSLRDTEAFF.

The rearrangement links TRBV25-1 to TRBJ1-2, with 8 bases fitting TRBD1. Per germline, CDR1 MGHDK and CDR2 SYGVNS. Trimming cost V 9 bases and J 8 bases; bases outside gene matches: 5. CDR3 size: 11 residues. The CDR3 loop is CARPDRDGYTF. DNA of the CDR3: TGTGCCAGACCGGACAGGGACGGCTACACCTTC.

The table lists this clone with a few counts. The chain combines TRBV11-2 with TRBJ2-3; 10 bases line up with TRBD2. V gave up 6 bases and J gave up 3 bases; unmatched junction bases: 9. Germline-derived CDR1 and CDR2 are SGHAT and FQNNGV. CDR3 size: 16 residues. The CDR3 loop reads CASSTRAGGPTDTQYF. CDR3 coding DNA: TGTGCCAGCAGTACGAGAGCGGGAGGGCCAACAGATACGCAGTATTTT. The complete variable domain, with remaining parts taken from reference TRBV11-2 and TRBJ2-3, reads EAGVAQSPRYKIIEKRQSVAFWCNPISGHATLYWYQQILGQGPKLLIQFQNNGVVDDSQLPKDRFSAERLKGVDSTLKIQPAKLEDSAVYLCASSTRAGGPTDTQYFGPGTRLTVL.

This clone was seen more than once but under ten times. The chain links TRBV9 to TRBJ2-4; 9 positions match TRBD2. The CDR3 is 15 amino acids. V lost 0 bases to trimming and J lost 7 bases; unmatched junction nucleotides: 5. Germline lookup yields CDR1 SGDLS and CDR2 YYNGEE. CDR3 bases: TGTGCCAGCAGCGTAGGGGCAGCGGGGGGTAACATTCAGTACTTC. As protein: CASSVGAAGGNIQYF. Variable domain in full (rest from reference TRBV9 and TRBJ2-4): DSGVTQTPKHLITATGQRVTLRCSPRSGDLSVYWYQQSLDQGLQFLIQYYNGEERAKGNILERFSAQQFPDLHSELNLSSLELGDSALYFCASSVGAAGGNIQYFGAGTRLSVL.

In this sample, this clone turned up a few times. The V gene is TRBV5-1, the J gene TRBJ2-3; 14 positions match TRBD2. J lost 1 base, V lost 4 bases, and 5 bases had no gene match. The length of the CDR3 is 17 residues. Per the germline V gene, CDR1 is SGHRS and CDR2 is YFSETQ. This chain's CDR3 is CASSGLAGGVGTDTQYF. The CDR3 DNA reads TGCGCCAGCAGCGGACTAGCGGGAGGTGTCGGCACAGATACGCAGTATTTT.

The chain is built from TRBV19 and TRBJ1-5, with TRBD1 matching over 8 bases. Per germline, CDR1 LNHDA and CDR2 SQIVND (reference sequence). The CDR3 totals 18 residues. V gave up 3 bases and J gave up 0 bases; unmatched junction bases: 10. CDR3 loop: CASSMRQGADYSNQPQHF. The CDR3 DNA reads TGTGCCAGTAGTATGCGGCAGGGGGCGGATTATAGCAATCAGCCCCAGCATTTT.

A few counts support this clone. The chain is built from TRBV15 and TRBJ2-3; tentatively, D is TRBD2 (6 bases). The ends were cut back, 0 bases at V and 0 bases at J, with 19 bases in the middle. The CDR3 has 19 residues. Germline CDR1 reads LNHNV; CDR2 reads YYDKDF (reference sequence). This chain's CDR3 is CATSRDSPGGRGSTDTQYF. The CDR3 region has the DNA TGTGCCACCAGCAGAGATTCCCCCGGGGGACGGGGTAGCACAGATACGCAGTATTTT.

The chain is built from TRBV7-3 and TRBJ2-7; 7 bases map to TRBD1. The CDR3 extends over 14 amino acids. Germline V lookup: CDR1 SGHTA, CDR2 FQGTGA. Germline trimming cut 4 bases from V and 1 base from J; bases unmatched to any gene: 4. Written as DNA, the CDR3 is TGTGCCAGCAGCTCACAGGGGTCTTCCTACGAGCAGTACTTC. Amino acids: CASSSQGSSYEQYF.

The rearrangement links TRBV28 to TRBJ2-6; D unresolved. The CDR3 runs 16 residues. CDR1 MDHEN and CDR2 SYDVKM come from the germline V gene. V was shortened by 5 bases and J by 0 bases, with 11 bases between the two germline ends. In nucleotides, the CDR3 is TGTGCCAGCAGTCTCTTACACCTCTCTGGGGCCAACGTCCTGACTTTC. Protein sequence: CASSLLHLSGANVLTF.

This chain connects TRBV19 to TRBJ1-1, with no clear D. CDR3 length: 14 residues. Trimming left V 10 bases short and J 4 bases short, with 19 bases between. Germline assignment: CDR1 LNHDA and CDR2 SQIVND (reference sequence). DNA for the CDR3: TGTGCCACGACGGAAAGCGGGAGAGGCACTGAAGCTTTCTTT. It yields the protein CATTESGRGTEAFF. The full variable domain, completed using reference TRBV19 and TRBJ1-1, is DGGITQSPKYLFRKEGQNVTLSCEQNLNHDAMYWYRQDPGQGLRLIYYSQIVNDFQKGDIAEGYSVSREKKESFPLTVTSAQKNPTAFYLCATTESGRGTEAFFGQGTRLTVV.

This clone has more than one count but fewer than ten. The chain combines TRBV5-1 with TRBJ2-1; D is undetermined. Germline loops: CDR1 SGHRS, CDR2 YFSETQ. The ends were cut back, 4 bases at V and 5 bases at J, with 7 bases in the middle. The CDR3 extends over 12 amino acids. The CDR3 DNA is TGCGCCAGCAGCCAACAGAACAATGAGCAGTTCTTC. Its protein product is CASSQQNNEQFF.

V and J are TRBV7-9 and TRBJ1-2; no firm D call. Trimming took 1 base from V and 4 from J, leaving 4 bases between them. CDR3 size: 12 residues. Per germline, CDR1 SEHNR and CDR2 FQNEAQ (reference sequence). The CDR3 protein is CASSLVSYGYTF. CDR3 DNA sequence: TGTGCCAGCAGCTTAGTAAGCTATGGCTACACCTTC. Full variable domain (outside the CDR3, taken from reference TRBV7-9 and TRBJ1-2): DTGVSQNPRHKITKRGQNVTFRCDPISEHNRLYWYRQTLGQGPEFLTYFQNEAQLEKSRLLSDRFSAERPKGSFSTLEIQRTEQGDSAMYLCASSLVSYGYTFGSGTRLTVV.

The rearrangement links TRBV18 to TRBJ2-7; 13 positions match TRBD2. Per the germline V gene, CDR1 is KGHSH and CDR2 is LQKENI. V trimming: 0 bases; J trimming: 4 bases; junction bases outside the gene matches: 3. The CDR3 contains 16 residues. Here the CDR3 DNA reads TGTGCCAGCTCACCACCCGGACTAGCGGGGGTTTACGAGCAGTACTTC. Translating it yields CASSPPGLAGVYEQYF.

This sequence joins TRBV7-6 and TRBJ1-1; TRBD1 might be the D (6 bases). The CDR3 totals 13 residues. Trimming left V 5 bases short and J 10 bases short, with 17 bases between. Germline V gene sequence: CDR1 SGHVS, CDR2 FNYEAQ. CDR3 DNA: TGTGCCAGCAGCCAAGATTGGGGGCTGGGAGCTTTCTTT. It is translated as CASSQDWGLGAFF.

The V call is TRBV14, the J call TRBJ1-1; 7 bases map to TRBD1. Germline V gene data show CDR1 as SGHDN and CDR2 as FVKESK. The CDR3 is 15 residues long. J was trimmed by 1 base and V by 4 bases; bases with no gene match: 6. The CDR3 protein is CASSRYRDRNTEAFF. The CDR3 bases are TGTGCCAGCAGCCGCTACCGGGACAGGAACACTGAAGCTTTCTTT. Full variable domain (missing parts from reference TRBV14 and TRBJ1-1): EAGVTQFPSHSVIEKGQTVTLRCDPISGHDNLYWYRRVMGKEIKFLLHFVKESKQDESGMPNNRFLAERTGGTYSTLKVQPAELEDSGVYFCASSRYRDRNTEAFFGQGTRLTVV.

CDR3 sequence: CASSRTGGYQLSSYNEQFF. CDR3 in DNA: TGTGCCAGCAGTCGGACAGGGGGCTATCAGCTTAGCTCCTACAATGAGCAGTTCTTC. This chain connects TRBV21-1 to TRBJ2-1; the D segment call TRBD1 is taken from the table without a DNA check. TRBV21-1 is reported as a pseudogene. The CDR3 has 19 residues.

V and J are TRBV5-1 and TRBJ1-1; D gene ambiguous. V lost 3 bases to trimming and J lost 3 bases, with 12 bases between them. The CDR3 totals 14 residues. Per germline, CDR1 SGHRS and CDR2 YFSETQ. The CDR3 spells CASSWREGDTEAFF. CDR3 coding DNA: TGCGCCAGCAGCTGGCGGGAGGGTGACACTGAAGCTTTCTTT.

This chain joins TRBV28 and TRBJ1-4; perhaps TRBD1 as D (6 bases). V lost 4 bases, J lost 0 bases, and 21 bases lay in between. This CDR3 has 19 amino acids. Germline values: CDR1 MDHEN, CDR2 SYDVKM. The CDR3 nucleotides are TGTGCCAGCAGTTCCCTACCGCATTGGGGGCTGACAACTAATGAAAAACTGTTTTTT. Amino acids: CASSSLPHWGLTTNEKLFF.